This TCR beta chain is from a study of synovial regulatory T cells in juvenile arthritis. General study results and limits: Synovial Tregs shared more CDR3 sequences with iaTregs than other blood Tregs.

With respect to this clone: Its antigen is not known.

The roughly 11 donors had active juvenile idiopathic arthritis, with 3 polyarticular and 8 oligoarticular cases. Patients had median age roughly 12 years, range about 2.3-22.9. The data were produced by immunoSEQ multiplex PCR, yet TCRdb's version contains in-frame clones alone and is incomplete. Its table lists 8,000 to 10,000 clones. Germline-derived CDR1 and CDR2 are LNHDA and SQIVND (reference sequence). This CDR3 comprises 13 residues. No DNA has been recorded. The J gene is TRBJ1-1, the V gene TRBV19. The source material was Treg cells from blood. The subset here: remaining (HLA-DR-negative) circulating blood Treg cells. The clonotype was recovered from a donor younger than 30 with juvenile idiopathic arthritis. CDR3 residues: CASSQRGNTEAFF. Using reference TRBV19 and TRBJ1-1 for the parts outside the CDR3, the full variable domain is DGGITQSPKYLFRKEGQNVTLSCEQNLNHDAMYWYRQDPGQGLRLIYYSQIVNDFQKGDIAEGYSVSREKKESFPLTVTSAQKNPTAFYLCASSQRGNTEAFFGQGTRLTVV.